These 22 T cell receptor beta chains were all obtained from the same sample, sequenced in a study of regulatory T cells in long-lasting Graves disease. Time point meaning: newly diagnosed GD, antithyroid drugs for less than 3 months. PBMC RNA served as the TCR library source. In building TCR beta libraries, iRepertoire HTBI primers were used together with Arm-PCR of CDR3 regions. MiXCR, run by TCRdb on the multiplex PCR reads, gives a single entry per CDR3 protein. The sample has about 420,000 distinct CDR3 sequences; around 17% are singletons. These same records also appear under a second study, on T cells in Graves' hyperthyroidism and ophthalmopathy.

The material sequenced was peripheral blood mononuclear cells (PBMCs), taken at new diagnosis, from a patient treated with antithyroid drugs. The receptor source for this set is a woman in her late teens or twenties with Graves disease.

This clonotype was picked up a small number of times. The chain uses TRBV27 and TRBJ2-3; D ambiguous. CDR1 is MNHEY, CDR2 SMNVEV, per germline (reference sequence). The CDR3 consists of 13 residues. V was clipped by 2 bases and J by 6 bases, with 9 bases between them. CDR3 amino acids: CASSLRVSDTQYF. The DNA for the CDR3 is TGTGCCAGCAGTTTACGGGTGTCGGATACGCAGTATTTT.

The chain recombines TRBV20-1 with TRBJ2-7; 7 bases align to TRBD2. The CDR3 spans 13 residues. V was pared by 1 base and J by 2 bases, with 2 bases of the junction left unmatched. The germline V gene has CDR1 DFQATT and CDR2 SNEGSKA (reference sequence). Written as DNA, the CDR3 is TGCAGTGCTAGAGTGGGAGGGACCTACGAGCAGTACTTC. Protein: CSARVGGTYEQYF.

This chain connects TRBV30 to TRBJ1-4; D is ambiguous. Between the trimmed V and J ends, which lost 6 bases and 0 bases, there was a span of 5 bases. Per germline, CDR1 GTSNPN and CDR2 SVGIG (reference sequence). This CDR3 has 12 residues. The CDR3 DNA reads as TGTGCCTGCATTGCAACTAATGAAAAACTGTTTTTT. Translating gives CACIATNEKLFF.

This chain uses TRBV4-1 with TRBJ2-7; TRBD1 aligns across 8 bases. In germline, CDR1 is MGHRA, CDR2 YSYEKL. J gave up 5 bases and V 2 bases, and 11 bases lay outside the gene matches. This CDR3 comprises 16 residues. The CDR3 protein is CASSQHTGTGRNEQYF. CDR3 DNA: TGCGCCAGCAGCCAACATACCGGGACAGGACGGAACGAGCAGTACTTC.

In the case of this clonotype: At one boundary the junction diverges from the germline segment, which might be a read error. This chain connects TRBV18 to TRBJ2-7; 8 bases are shared with TRBD2. The CDR3 runs to 16 residues. Germline V lookup: CDR1 KGHSH, CDR2 LQKENI. The CDR3 region is CANSPPGAGGTYEQYF. In DNA, the CDR3 is TGTGCCAACTCACCTCCGGGGGCGGGAGGTACCTACGAGCAGTACTTC.

This clonotype occurred many times. This sequence joins TRBV29-1 and TRBJ2-1; 10 positions match TRBD2. The CDR3 length is 16 residues. Germline V gives CDR1 SQVTM, CDR2 ANQGSEA. The V segment lost 7 bases and the J segment 8 bases; nucleotides outside the gene matches: 17. CDR3 in amino acids: CSASVPSGRILYEQFF. In DNA form, the CDR3 reads TGCAGCGCCTCAGTCCCTAGCGGGAGAATTCTCTATGAGCAGTTCTTC.

This clonotype was seen many times. The gene calls are TRBV28 and TRBJ2-7; D not certain. Trimming shortened V by 11 bases and J by 5 bases, and 4 bases separated the two germline ends. The CDR3 runs to 8 residues. Germline loops: CDR1 MDHEN, CDR2 SYDVKM. Here the CDR3 DNA reads TGTGCCGAGGACGAGCAGTACTTC. Amino acid sequence: CAEDEQYF.

There are many counts of this clonotype. The chain couples TRBV7-9 to TRBJ2-1; no firm D call. Trimming removed 6 bases at V and 10 bases at J, with 13 bases between. CDR1 is SEHNR, CDR2 FQNEAQ, per germline (reference sequence). The CDR3 is made up of 12 amino acids. CDR3 residues: CASSLQASEQFF. CDR3 coding DNA: TGTGCCAGCAGTTTGCAGGCTTCGGAGCAGTTCTTC.

This chain uses TRBV7-9 with TRBJ2-1; no reliable D call. The V gene's germline CDR1 is SEHNR and CDR2 FQNEAQ (reference sequence). The CDR3 consists of 12 residues. Trimming stripped 5 bases from V and 9 bases from J, with 11 bases between. In nucleotides, the CDR3 is TGTGCCAGCAGCCCCGGTGGCATTGAGCAGTTCTTC. Amino acids: CASSPGGIEQFF.

This clonotype has a handful of counts. An end of the junction differs from the germline gene, which may be a read error. The CDR3 region is CASSLPSGSPGSELF. CDR3 DNA sequence: TGCGCCAGCAGCTTGCCCAGCGGGAGCCCTGGCTCGGAGCTCTTC. This chain links TRBV5-1 with TRBJ2-4; 8 bases fit TRBD2. This CDR3 region has 15 residues. Germline CDR1 SGHRS, CDR2 YFSETQ.

This clonotype was seen only once. The chain carries TRBV15 and TRBJ2-1; 13 nucleotides align to TRBD2. The CDR3 sequence is 15 residues long. V lost 5 bases and J lost 4; bases outside the gene matches: 2. The germline CDR1 and CDR2 sequences are LNHNV and YYDKDF (reference sequence). The CDR3 reads CATSGTSGAYNEQFF. CDR3 DNA sequence: TGTGCCACCAGCGGGACTAGCGGGGCTTACAATGAGCAGTTCTTC.

The chain recombines TRBV20-1 with TRBJ2-1; 11 bases line up with TRBD2. Germline assignment: CDR1 DFQATT and CDR2 SNEGSKA (reference sequence). This CDR3 comprises 16 residues. The V segment lost 4 bases and the J segment 4 bases; nucleotides outside the gene matches: 9. CDR3 DNA: TGCAGTGCTAAAGTAGCGGGAGGGGGGCCTTACAATGAGCAGTTCTTC. Protein sequence: CSAKVAGGGPYNEQFF.

This clonotype was seen many times. The V call is TRBV7-9, the J call TRBJ2-5; TRBD2 agrees at 10 bases. V gave up 3 bases and J gave up 5 bases; unmatched junction bases: 6. The CDR3 spans 15 residues. Germline assignment: CDR1 SEHNR and CDR2 FQNEAQ (reference sequence). The CDR3 reads CASSFPSGRGETQYF. The CDR3 DNA is TGTGCCAGCAGCTTCCCCAGCGGGAGGGGTGAGACCCAGTACTTC.

About this clonotype itself: A much larger clone sits a single nucleotide away, making a read error possible. CDR3 residues: CANSLSRRNFEQFF. CDR3 bases: TGTGCCAACAGTTTATCCCGACGGAACTTTGAGCAGTTCTTC. The V gene is TRBV12-3 or TRBV12-4, the J gene TRBJ2-1, with D uncertain. CDR3 length equals 14 residues.

This clonotype was recorded many times. The gene calls are TRBV10-3 and TRBJ2-5, with 10 bases that match TRBD2. Germline lookup yields CDR1 ENHRY and CDR2 SYGVKD. The CDR3 contains 15 residues. V was pared by 3 bases and J by 5 bases, with 6 bases of the junction left unmatched. The chain's CDR3 is CAISDLAGAEETQYF. CDR3 nucleotides: TGTGCCATCAGTGACCTAGCGGGAGCGGAGGAGACCCAGTACTTC.

This chain uses TRBV7-9 with TRBJ1-2; D remains ambiguous. V gave up 3 bases and J gave up 6 bases, with 8 bases separating them. Germline V gene sequence: CDR1 SEHNR, CDR2 FQNEAQ (reference sequence). The CDR3 contains 12 residues. The CDR3 DNA reads TGTGCCAGCAGCTTGCCTGGGCATGGCTACACCTTC. It specifies CASSLPGHGYTF.

This clonotype occurred a few times. This rearrangement joins TRBV10-3 to TRBJ2-7, with TRBD1 matching over 12 bases. Germline CDR1 is ENHRY and CDR2 is SYGVKD. The V segment lost 10 bases and the J segment 6 bases; nucleotides outside the gene matches: 4. This CDR3 contains 12 residues. The CDR3 nucleotides are TGTGCCACCGGGACAGGGGGCCTCGAGCAGTACTTC. Encoded protein: CATGTGGLEQYF.

This clonotype is a singleton in its sample. This chain uses TRBV4-1 with TRBJ1-2; D is uncertain. Germline CDR1 is MGHRA and CDR2 is YSYEKL. V lost 1 base, J lost 2 bases, and 11 bases lay in between. The CDR3 spans 15 residues. The CDR3 loop reads CASSQVGGVNYGYTF. CDR3 in DNA: TGCGCCAGCAGCCAAGTCGGCGGGGTAAACTATGGCTACACCTTC.

This clonotype was found many times. V is TRBV19 and J is TRBJ2-2; 8 bases align to TRBD1. The CDR3 runs 16 residues. Germline V gives CDR1 LNHDA, CDR2 SQIVND (reference sequence). Germline trimming cut 4 bases from V and 2 bases from J; bases unmatched to any gene: 6. CDR3 amino acids: CASSTLQGVNTGELFF. In nucleotides, the CDR3 is TGTGCCAGTAGTACTTTACAGGGGGTAAACACCGGGGAGCTGTTTTTT.

The chain recombines TRBV15 with TRBJ2-1, with D perhaps TRBD1 (7 bases). From germline, CDR1 is LNHNV and CDR2 YYDKDF (reference sequence). Trimming removed 6 bases from V and 3 bases from J, with 12 bases in between. CDR3 size: 14 residues. The CDR3 coding sequence is TGTGCCACCAGTCCGCGGGACAGCTACAATGAGCAGTTCTTC. This gives the protein CATSPRDSYNEQFF.

The table lists this clonotype with a few counts. The chain is built from TRBV7-2 and TRBJ2-1, with 7 positions matching TRBD2. Germline V gives CDR1 SGHTA, CDR2 FQGNSA. The CDR3 totals 21 residues. The V segment lost 2 bases and the J segment 0 bases; nucleotides outside the gene matches: 19. CDR3 residues: CASSLSPLAFGGRASYNEQFF. The CDR3 DNA is TGTGCCAGCAGCTTATCGCCACTGGCTTTTGGGGGGAGGGCCTCCTACAATGAGCAGTTCTTC.

As regards this clonotype: A read error may account for a junction end that differs from germline. This chain joins TRBV7-2 and TRBJ1-1, with 7 bases lining up with TRBD1. The germline CDR1 and CDR2 sequences are SGHTA and FQGNSA. CDR3 length equals 16 residues. CDR3 sequence: CASSLRPRQGNTEAFF. CDR3 sequence (DNA): TGCGCCAGCAGCTTACGACCGAGACAGGGGAACACTGAAGCTTTCTTT.